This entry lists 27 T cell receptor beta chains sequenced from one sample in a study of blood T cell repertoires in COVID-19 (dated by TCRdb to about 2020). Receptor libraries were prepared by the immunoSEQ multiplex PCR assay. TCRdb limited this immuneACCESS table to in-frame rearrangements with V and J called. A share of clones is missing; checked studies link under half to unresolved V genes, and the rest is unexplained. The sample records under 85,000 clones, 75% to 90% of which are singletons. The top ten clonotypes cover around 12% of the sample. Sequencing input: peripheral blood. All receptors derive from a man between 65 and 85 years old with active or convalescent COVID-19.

CDR3 in amino acids: CAISEGENTEAFF. For the CDR3, the DNA is TGTGCCATCAGTGAAGGGGAGAACACTGAAGCTTTCTTT. This rearrangement joins TRBV10-3 to TRBJ1-1; D is possibly TRBD1 (5 bases). With 3 bases removed from V and 1 base from J, the gap between germline ends came to 6 bases. CDR3 length: 13 amino acids. Per the germline V gene, CDR1 is ENHRY and CDR2 is SYGVKD.

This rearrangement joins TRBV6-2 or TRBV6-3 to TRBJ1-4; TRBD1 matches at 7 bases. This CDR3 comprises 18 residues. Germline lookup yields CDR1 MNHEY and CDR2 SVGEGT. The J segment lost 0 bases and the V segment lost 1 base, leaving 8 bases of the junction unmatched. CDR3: CASSYYVGQVATNEKLFF. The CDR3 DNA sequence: TGTGCCAGCAGTTACTACGTTGGACAGGTTGCAACTAATGAAAAACTGTTTTTT.

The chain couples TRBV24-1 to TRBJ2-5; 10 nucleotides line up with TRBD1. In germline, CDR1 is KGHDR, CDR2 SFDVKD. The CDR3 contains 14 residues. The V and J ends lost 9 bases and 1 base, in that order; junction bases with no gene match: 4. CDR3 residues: CATRGQGVQETQYF. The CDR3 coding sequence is TGTGCCACCCGAGGACAGGGGGTCCAAGAGACCCAGTACTTC.

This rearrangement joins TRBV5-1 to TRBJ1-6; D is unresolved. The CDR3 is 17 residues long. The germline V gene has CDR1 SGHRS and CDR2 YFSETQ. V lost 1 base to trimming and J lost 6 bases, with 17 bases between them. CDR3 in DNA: TGCGCCAGCAGCTTGAAGGTTCCAACAGATGGTAATTCACCCCTCCACTTT. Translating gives CASSLKVPTDGNSPLHF.

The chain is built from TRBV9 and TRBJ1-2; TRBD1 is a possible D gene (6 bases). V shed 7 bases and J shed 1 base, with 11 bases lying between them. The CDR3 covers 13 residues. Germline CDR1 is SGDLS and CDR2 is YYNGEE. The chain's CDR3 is CASRSGDNYGYTF. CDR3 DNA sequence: TGTGCCAGCCGGTCAGGGGATAACTATGGCTACACCTTC. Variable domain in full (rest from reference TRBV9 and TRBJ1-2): DSGVTQTPKHLITATGQRVTLRCSPRSGDLSVYWYQQSLDQGLQFLIQYYNGEERAKGNILERFSAQQFPDLHSELNLSSLELGDSALYFCASRSGDNYGYTFGSGTRLTVV.

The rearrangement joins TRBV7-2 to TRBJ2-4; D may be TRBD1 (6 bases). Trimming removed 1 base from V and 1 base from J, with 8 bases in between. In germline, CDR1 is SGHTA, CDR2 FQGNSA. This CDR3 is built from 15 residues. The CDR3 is CASSLGGPAKNIQYF. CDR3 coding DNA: TGTGCCAGCAGCTTAGGGGGGCCCGCCAAAAACATTCAGTACTTC.

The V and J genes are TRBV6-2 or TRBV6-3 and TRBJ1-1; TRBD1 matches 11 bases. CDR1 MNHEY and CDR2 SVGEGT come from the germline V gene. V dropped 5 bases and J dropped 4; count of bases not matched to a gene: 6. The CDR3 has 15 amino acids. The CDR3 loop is CASSTSDRGLTEAFF. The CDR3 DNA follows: TGTGCCAGCAGTACCTCGGACAGGGGGCTCACTGAAGCTTTCTTT.

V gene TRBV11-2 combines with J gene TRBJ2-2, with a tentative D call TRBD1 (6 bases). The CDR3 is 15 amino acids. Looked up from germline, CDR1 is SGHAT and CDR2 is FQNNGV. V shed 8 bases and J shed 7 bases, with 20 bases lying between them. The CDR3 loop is CASSLQGRNGGELFF. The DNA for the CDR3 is TGTGCCAGCTCCCTCCAGGGGAGAAACGGCGGGGAGCTGTTTTTT.

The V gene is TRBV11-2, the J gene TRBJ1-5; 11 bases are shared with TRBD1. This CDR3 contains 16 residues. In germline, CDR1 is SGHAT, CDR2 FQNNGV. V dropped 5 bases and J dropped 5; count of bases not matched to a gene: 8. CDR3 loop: CASSHPGQGADQPQHF. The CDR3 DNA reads TGTGCCAGCAGCCATCCAGGACAGGGGGCTGATCAGCCCCAGCATTTT.

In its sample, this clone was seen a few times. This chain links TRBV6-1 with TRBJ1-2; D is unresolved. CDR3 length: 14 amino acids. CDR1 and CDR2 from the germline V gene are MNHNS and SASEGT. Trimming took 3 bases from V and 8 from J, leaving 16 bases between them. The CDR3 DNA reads TGTGCCAGCAGTGAGTTGGACTACAAAAGGGGCTACACCTTC. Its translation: CASSELDYKRGYTF.

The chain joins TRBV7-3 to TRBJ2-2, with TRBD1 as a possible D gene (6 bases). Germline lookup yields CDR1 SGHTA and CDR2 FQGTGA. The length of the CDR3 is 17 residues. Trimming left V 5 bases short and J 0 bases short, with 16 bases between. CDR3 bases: TGTGCCAGCAGCCCACAGGGTAGCATCGCGAACACCGGGGAGCTGTTTTTT. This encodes CASSPQGSIANTGELFF.

The CDR3 sequence is CSVRGGPNEKLFF. As DNA, the CDR3 is TGCAGCGTGCGGGGTGGTCCTAATGAAAAACTGTTTTTT. This sequence joins TRBV29-1 and TRBJ1-4; D remains unclear. There are 13 residues in the CDR3. CDR1 is SQVTM and CDR2 is ANQGSEA in the germline V gene. The ends were cut back, 6 bases at V and 3 bases at J, with 11 bases in the middle.

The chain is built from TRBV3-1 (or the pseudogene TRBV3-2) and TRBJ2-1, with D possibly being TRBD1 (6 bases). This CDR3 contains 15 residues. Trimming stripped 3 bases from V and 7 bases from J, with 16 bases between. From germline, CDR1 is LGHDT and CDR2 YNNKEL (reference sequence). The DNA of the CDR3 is TGTGCCAGCAGCCACAGGGGAAGGCCCCAAAATGAGCAGTTCTTC. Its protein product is CASSHRGRPQNEQFF.

The CDR3 loop reads CASSQLDRVTEAFF. The CDR3 nucleotides are TGTGCCAGCAGCCAATTGGACAGGGTTACTGAAGCTTTCTTT. V gene TRBV3-1 (or the pseudogene TRBV3-2) combines with J gene TRBJ1-1; 8 bases map to TRBD1. In germline, CDR1 is LGHDT, CDR2 YNNKEL (reference sequence). With 2 bases clipped from V and 5 bases from J, the junction kept 4 bases outside the gene matches. CDR3 length: 14 residues.

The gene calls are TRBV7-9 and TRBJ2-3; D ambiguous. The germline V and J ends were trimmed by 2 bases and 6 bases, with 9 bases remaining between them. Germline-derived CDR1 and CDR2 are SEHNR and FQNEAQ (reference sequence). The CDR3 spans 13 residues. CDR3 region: CASSLRGPDTQYF. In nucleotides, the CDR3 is TGTGCCAGCAGCTTACGTGGGCCTGATACGCAGTATTTT. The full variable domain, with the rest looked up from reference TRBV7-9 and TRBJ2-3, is DTGVSQNPRHKITKRGQNVTFRCDPISEHNRLYWYRQTLGQGPEFLTYFQNEAQLEKSRLLSDRFSAERPKGSFSTLEIQRTEQGDSAMYLCASSLRGPDTQYFGPGTRLTVL.

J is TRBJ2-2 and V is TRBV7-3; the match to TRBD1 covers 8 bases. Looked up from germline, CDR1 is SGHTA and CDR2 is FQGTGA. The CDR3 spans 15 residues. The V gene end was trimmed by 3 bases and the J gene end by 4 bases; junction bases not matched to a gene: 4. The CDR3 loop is CASSLGQAVTGELFF. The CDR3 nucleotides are TGTGCCAGCAGCTTGGGACAGGCCGTCACCGGGGAGCTGTTTTTT.

CDR3 coding DNA: TGTGCCAGTAGTTTGTACAGGGACACTGAAGCTTTCTTT. Amino acids: CASSLYRDTEAFF. The chain combines TRBV19 with TRBJ1-1; possibly TRBD1 for D (6 bases). V lost 5 bases and J 3 bases, leaving 10 bases between the germline ends. Germline assignment: CDR1 LNHDA and CDR2 SQIVND (reference sequence). CDR3 length equals 13 residues.

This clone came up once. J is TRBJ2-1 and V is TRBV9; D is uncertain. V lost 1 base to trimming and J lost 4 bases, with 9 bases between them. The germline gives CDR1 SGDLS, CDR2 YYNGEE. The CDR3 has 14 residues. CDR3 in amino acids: CASSVSRYYNEQFF. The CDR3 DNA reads TGTGCCAGCAGCGTATCGCGTTATTACAATGAGCAGTTCTTC.

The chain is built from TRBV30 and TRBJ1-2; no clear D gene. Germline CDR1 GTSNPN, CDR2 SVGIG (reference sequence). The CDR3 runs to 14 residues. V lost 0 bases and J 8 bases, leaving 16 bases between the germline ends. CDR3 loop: CAWSVMEGLRGYTF. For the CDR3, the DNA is TGTGCCTGGAGTGTAATGGAGGGATTAAGAGGCTACACCTTC. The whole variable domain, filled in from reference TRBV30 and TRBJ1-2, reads SQTIHQWPATLVQPVGSPLSLECTVEGTSNPNLYWYRQAAGRGLQLLFYSVGIGQISSEVPQNLSASRPQDRQFILSSKKLLLSDSGFYLCAWSVMEGLRGYTFGSGTRLTVV.

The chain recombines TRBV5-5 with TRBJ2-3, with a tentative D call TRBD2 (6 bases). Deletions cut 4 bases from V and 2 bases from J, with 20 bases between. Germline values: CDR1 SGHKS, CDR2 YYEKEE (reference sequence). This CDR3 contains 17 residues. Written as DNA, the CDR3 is TGTGCCAGCAGCCGCCTCATCTATAGCGGAAACACAGATACGCAGTATTTT. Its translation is CASSRLIYSGNTDTQYF.

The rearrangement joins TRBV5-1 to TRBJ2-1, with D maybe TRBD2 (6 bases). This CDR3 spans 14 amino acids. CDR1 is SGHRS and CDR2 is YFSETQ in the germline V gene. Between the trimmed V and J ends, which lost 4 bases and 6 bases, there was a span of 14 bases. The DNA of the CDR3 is TGCGCCAGCAGCCCCGGGGGTGCCGGCAATGAGCAGTTCTTC. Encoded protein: CASSPGGAGNEQFF.

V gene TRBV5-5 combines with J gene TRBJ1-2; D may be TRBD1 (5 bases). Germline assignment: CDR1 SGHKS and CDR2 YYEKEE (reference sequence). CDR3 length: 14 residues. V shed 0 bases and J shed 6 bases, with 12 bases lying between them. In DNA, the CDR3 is TGTGCCAGCAGCTTGGCTCCAGGGTCTAATGGCTACACCTTC. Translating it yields CASSLAPGSNGYTF. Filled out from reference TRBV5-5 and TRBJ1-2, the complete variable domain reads DAGVTQSPTHLIKTRGQQVTLRCSPISGHKSVSWYQQVLGQGPQFIFQYYEKEERGRGNFPDRFSARQFPNYSSELNVNALLLGDSALYLCASSLAPGSNGYTFGSGTRLTVV.

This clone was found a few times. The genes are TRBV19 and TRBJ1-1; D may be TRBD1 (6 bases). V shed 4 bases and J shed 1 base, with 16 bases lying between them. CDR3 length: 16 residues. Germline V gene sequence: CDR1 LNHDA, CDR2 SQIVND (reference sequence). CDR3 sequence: CASSTDRGAGNTEAFF. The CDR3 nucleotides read TGTGCCAGTAGTACAGACCGGGGGGCTGGGAACACTGAAGCTTTCTTT.

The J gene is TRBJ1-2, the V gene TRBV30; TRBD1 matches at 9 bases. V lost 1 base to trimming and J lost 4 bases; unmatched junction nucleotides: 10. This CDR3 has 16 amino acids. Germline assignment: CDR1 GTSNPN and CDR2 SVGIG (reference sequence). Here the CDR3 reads CAWSAPRDRVVYGYTF. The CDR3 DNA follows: TGTGCCTGGAGTGCCCCCCGGGACAGGGTGGTCTATGGCTACACCTTC. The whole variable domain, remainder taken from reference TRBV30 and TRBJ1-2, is SQTIHQWPATLVQPVGSPLSLECTVEGTSNPNLYWYRQAAGRGLQLLFYSVGIGQISSEVPQNLSASRPQDRQFILSSKKLLLSDSGFYLCAWSAPRDRVVYGYTFGSGTRLTVV.

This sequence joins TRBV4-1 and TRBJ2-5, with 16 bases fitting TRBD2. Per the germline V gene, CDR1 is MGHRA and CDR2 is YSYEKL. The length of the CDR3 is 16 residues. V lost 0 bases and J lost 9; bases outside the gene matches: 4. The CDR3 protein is CASSQELGTSGGAQYF. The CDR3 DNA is TGCGCCAGCAGCCAAGAACTCGGGACTAGCGGGGGGGCCCAGTACTTC.

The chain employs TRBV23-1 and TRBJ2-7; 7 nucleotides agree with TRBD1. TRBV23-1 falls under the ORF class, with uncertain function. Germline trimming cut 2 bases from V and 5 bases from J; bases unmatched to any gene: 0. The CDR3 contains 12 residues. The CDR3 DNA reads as TGCGCCAGCAGTCAACAGGGGGACGAGCAGTACTTC. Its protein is CASSQQGDEQYF.

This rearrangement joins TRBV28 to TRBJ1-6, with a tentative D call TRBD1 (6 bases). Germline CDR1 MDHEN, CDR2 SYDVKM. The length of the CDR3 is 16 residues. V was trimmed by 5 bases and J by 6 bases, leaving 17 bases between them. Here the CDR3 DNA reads TGTGCCAGCAGTCCGGGGGGCGGGACGGCTAATTCACCCCTCCACTTT. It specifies CASSPGGGTANSPLHF.